This T cell receptor (beta chain) was found in a study of T cell changes during pregnancy in multiple sclerosis. Many counts were recorded for this clone. Clones were read by immunoSEQ multiplex PCR, and TCRdb kept only the in-frame ones, dropping some. The sample has roughly 30,000 clones, about 83% seen once. This CDR3 has 16 amino acids. After removal of 3 bases from V and 1 base from J, the junction contained 5 bases not matched to a gene. From germline, CDR1 is LNHNV and CDR2 YYDKDF (reference sequence). The starting material was CD8+ T cells from peripheral blood mononuclear cells, obtained after pregnancy. This sequence originates from a female donor with multiple sclerosis, enrolled in a pregnancy study. The J gene is TRBJ1-3, the V gene TRBV15; 8 nucleotides align to TRBD1. The CDR3 spells CATSRSRTGSGNTIYF. The DNA for the CDR3 is TGTGCCACCAGCAGGTCAAGGACAGGGTCTGGAAACACCATATATTTT.